This TCR beta chain was retrieved from a study of cytomegalovirus exposure and HLA in healthy donors. This clone has a single count. Its target is not known. Points from the study as a whole: Another analysis was done later, and it associated over 15,000 TCR beta sequences with HLA alleles at 0.05 false discovery rate. Rarity marked most TCR sequences, yet some public TCRs occurred in many donors. In vitro data verified a few CMV-associated chains as specific for CMV antigens.

Use of 60 Vbeta and 13 Jbeta primers characterized the PCR. Source study methods: Unique TCR beta chains numbered around 80 million in a later analysis, with around 12 million shared. Clones were read by immunoSEQ multiplex PCR, and TCRdb kept only the in-frame ones, dropping some. The V and J calls and clone size come from that table; D and trimming were worked out from the DNA. The data contain over 100,000 clones, over 60% of them singletons. The source is a female donor in good health and CMV-seronegative. Material: PBMCs.

The CDR3 loop is CASSAGSRYGYTF. As DNA, the CDR3 is TGTGCCAGCAGCGCCGGGTCTCGATATGGCTACACCTTC. V and J are TRBV7-3 and TRBJ1-2; D not resolved. Trimming cost V 5 bases and J 5 bases, with 12 bases left between them. Germline V gives CDR1 SGHTA, CDR2 FQGTGA. This CDR3 comprises 13 residues.